What follows describes a single TCR beta chain. Its antigen is as yet unknown. This specimen belongs to a study of identical twins. Whole-study findings and limits: Out-of-frame alpha sequences that twins shared showed excess low generation probability. Fewer insertions were carried by abundant cord blood beta clonotypes, but none was seen in memory repertoires.

The CDR3 has 15 amino acids. The germline gives CDR1 SGHRS, CDR2 YFSETQ. The junction had 10 bases not matched to a gene; V was cut back by 5 bases and J by 6 bases. TCRdb analysed the 5' RACE reads with MiXCR anew, one entry per CDR3 protein. The table lists around 240,000 distinct CDR3 sequences, approximately 7% of them singletons. The sample was also linked to a second study, of yellow fever vaccine responses in identical twins.

This sequence originates from a woman in her late teens or twenties in good health. V usage is TRBV5-1 and J usage is TRBJ2-1; 8 bases line up with TRBD1. Specimen: memory (CD45RO+) T cells sorted from blood. CDR3: CASRPDRGSRNEQFF. The CDR3 DNA reads as TGCGCCAGCAGGCCCGACAGGGGAAGCCGCAATGAGCAGTTCTTC.